This T cell receptor (beta chain) was retrieved from a study of cytomegalovirus exposure and HLA in healthy donors. On this clone itself: As yet, its antigen is unknown.

Primers included in the PCR were 60 Vbeta and 13 Jbeta primers. The repertoire was sequenced with immunoSEQ multiplex PCR; TCRdb's copy has only in-frame clones and lacks some. Altogether about 110,000 clones are present, approximately 76% being singletons, with the ten largest covering around 7.7%. Study-level results: Later genetic work tied a missense DCLRE1C variant to beta-chain V and J trimming.

The clonotype originates from a woman aged 45-65 years in good health and CMV-seropositive. Input material: PBMCs.

The CDR3 DNA is TGTGCCAGCAGTTCGGGACAGGCCTCCTACGAGCAGTACTTC. Its translation: CASSSGQASYEQYF. The V and J genes are TRBV6-5 and TRBJ2-7; the match to TRBD1 covers 8 bases. This CDR3 has 14 residues. Germline V lookup: CDR1 MNHEY, CDR2 SVGAGI. The J segment lost 0 bases and the V segment lost 4 bases, leaving 2 bases of the junction unmatched.